This T cell receptor beta chain derives from a study of OX40 agonist ivuxolimab in advanced cancers. Samples were taken at baseline and on day 1 of cycles 4 and 7. TCRdb's copy holds only in-frame clones and misses some; the assay was immunoSEQ multiplex PCR. The sample yields approximately 96,000 clones, less than 95% seen once. The V end lost 0 bases, the J end lost 4 bases, and 6 bases lay between the germline ends. The germline V gene encodes CDR1 GTSNPN and CDR2 SVGIG (reference sequence). CDR3 length: 13 amino acids. A word on this clone: No antigen is known for it.

Study-wide findings and caveats: Clonal expansion was seen in CD4+ and CD8+ blood T cells by week 6 at 0.1 to 3.0 mg/kg.

This specimen consisted of CD4+ or CD8+ T cells sorted from blood, obtained in a trial of the OX40 agonist ivuxolimab. This receptor was identified in an adult with an advanced solid tumor such as melanoma, head and neck, liver or kidney cancer. V gene TRBV30 combines with J gene TRBJ2-2; D is undetermined. CDR3 coding DNA: TGTGCCTGGAGTGTAATCCCCACCGGGGAGCTGTTTTTT. It codes for CAWSVIPTGELFF. Complete variable domain (other parts from reference TRBV30 and TRBJ2-2): SQTIHQWPATLVQPVGSPLSLECTVEGTSNPNLYWYRQAAGRGLQLLFYSVGIGQISSEVPQNLSASRPQDRQFILSSKKLLLSDSGFYLCAWSVIPTGELFFGEGSRLTVL.